A selection of T cell receptor beta chains follows, all from one sample in a study of beta chain features in type 1 diabetes. Repertoires were generated with immunoSEQ multiplex PCR, while TCRdb's copy carries only in-frame clones and drops some. The table has about 130,000 clones, 9.2% seen once; the top ten hold 0.6% to 0.8%. Sequenced material: central memory CD4+ T cells from blood. These receptors were taken from a man younger than 30 in good health. Each CDR3 is given with its conserved first and last residue. D genes are given only for firm matches. Size values are once, few and many counts, or a class for expanded clones, and some rows have none.

abundance | d_gene | j_gene | v_gene | CDR3nt | CDR3aa
many | - | TRBJ1-6 | TRBV19 | TGTGCCAGTAAAAGCGCGACAGGCTATAATTCACCCCTCCACTTT | CASKSATGYNSPLHF
- | - | TRBJ1-4 | TRBV18 | TGTGCCAGCTCACCACCGCAGGGGCGGGATGAAAAACTGTTTTTT | CASSPPQGRDEKLFF
- | TRBD1 | TRBJ1-2 | TRBV9 | TGTGCCAGCAGCGCCAAAACAGGGGGTCGGGAAGGCTACACCTTC | CASSAKTGGREGYTF
few | - | TRBJ1-4 | TRBV28 | TGTGCCAGCAAGACTTACTCGGATAATAATGAAAAACTGTTTTTT | CASKTYSDNNEKLFF
few | - | TRBJ2-3 | TRBV6-4 | TGTGCCAGCAGATCGCGGGGGCAAACCACAGATACGCAGTATTTT | CASRSRGQTTDTQYF
- | - | TRBJ2-7 | TRBV5-1 | TGCGCCAGCAGCAACGTACAGGGATTCGAGCAGTACTTC | CASSNVQGFEQYF
few | - | TRBJ2-2 | TRBV21-1 | TGTGCCAGCAGCAAAGTTGTGAAGAGATTCCATAGGGAGCTGTTTTTT | CASSKVVKRFHRELFF
few | TRBD1 | TRBJ2-5 | TRBV4-3 | TGCGCCAGCAGCCGTGCCCATAGACAGGGCCTAGAGACCCAGTACTTC | CASSRAHRQGLETQYF
few | TRBD1 | TRBJ2-6 | TRBV7-2 | TGTGCCAGCAGCTTAGGGGGGCAGGGGGCTATCTCTGGGGCCAACGTCCTGACTTTC | CASSLGGQGAISGANVLTF
few | TRBD1 | TRBJ2-3 | TRBV7-3 | TGTGCCAGCAGCCTACGACAGGGGGCGAATACGCAGTATTTT | CASSLRQGANTQYF
- | TRBD2 | TRBJ2-5 | TRBV7-9 | TGTGCCAGCAGCTCGTATAGCGGGGGGACCCAGTACTTC | CASSSYSGGTQYF
- | - | TRBJ1-5 | TRBV5-4 | TGTGCCAGCAGCCCGGCGGGGGTATATAGCAATCAGCCCCAGCATTTT | CASSPAGVYSNQPQHF
few | - | TRBJ2-1 | TRBV19 | TGTGCCAGTAGTTCTGCGGCGAGTGAGCAGTTCTTC | CASSSAASEQFF
- | - | TRBJ1-2 | TRBV6-1 | TGTGCCAGCAGTGAAGCGCTCGGGGATGGCTACACCTTC | CASSEALGDGYTF
few | - | TRBJ2-7 | TRBV5-1 | TGCGCCAGCAGCTCTAGGGGGGGCGCCGGGTACGAGCAGTACTTC | CASSSRGGAGYEQYF
- | - | TRBJ1-6 | TRBV21-1 | TGTGCCAGCAGCAAATGTCAGGGACTTTATTCACCCCTCCACTTT | CASSKCQGLYSPLHF
- | - | TRBJ1-2 | TRBV4-1 | TGCGCCAGCAGCGAAACTAACAGGGAGTCCCGCTATGGCTACACCTTC | CASSETNRESRYGYTF
few | - | TRBJ2-2 | TRBV7-2 | TGTGCCAGCAGCTTATTTCGGGTCCCCGGGGAGCTGTTTTTT | CASSLFRVPGELFF
few | TRBD1 | TRBJ1-2 | TRBV19 | TGTGCCAGCGGGACAGGGGGCGCTTGGGGCTATGGCTACACCTTC | CASGTGGAWGYGYTF
few | - | TRBJ2-6 | TRBV7-2 | TGTGCCAGCAGCGGTTACGGCAGGGTTCACGGGGCCAACGTCCTGACTTTC | CASSGYGRVHGANVLTF
few | TRBD1 | TRBJ1-4 | TRBV5-6 | TGTGCCAGCAGCTTGGCCAACAGGGGGAATGAAAAACTGTTTTTT | CASSLANRGNEKLFF
few | TRBD1 | TRBJ1-2 | TRBV25-1 | TGTGCCAGCAGTGATTGGGGGCAGGGGGGCTATGGCTACACCTTC | CASSDWGQGGYGYTF
- | TRBD2 | TRBJ2-5 | TRBV5-1 | TGCGCCAGCAGCTTTGGAGCGGGGGGACCAGAGACCCAGTACTTC | CASSFGAGGPETQYF
few | - | TRBJ2-3 | TRBV5-6 | TGTGCCAGCAGCCCTGGACTGGGCGTGAATACGCAGTATTTT | CASSPGLGVNTQYF
- | TRBD1 | TRBJ1-6 | TRBV7-9 | TGTGCCAGCAGCCAGGGAACAGGGGGATCACCCCTCCACTTT | CASSQGTGGSPLHF
- | TRBD1 | TRBJ1-2 | TRBV2 | TGTGCCAGCGGACAGGGGGAAAGATATGGCTACACCTTC | CASGQGERYGYTF
many | - | TRBJ1-2 | TRBV7-9 | TGTGCCAGCAGCTTACAGGACTATGGCTACACCTTC | CASSLQDYGYTF
many | TRBD2 | TRBJ2-1 | TRBV7-9 | TGTGCCAGCAGCACCAGCGGGAGGAAGGCCTACAATGAGCAGTTCTTC | CASSTSGRKAYNEQFF
- | TRBD2 | TRBJ2-3 | TRBV28 | TGTGCCAGCAAAGACGTAGCGGGGGGGGCAGATACGCAGTATTTT | CASKDVAGGADTQYF
- | TRBD1 | TRBJ2-7 | TRBV30 | TGTGCCTGGAGCGACAGGGTTTACGAGCAGTACTTC | CAWSDRVYEQYF
few | TRBD1 | TRBJ2-7 | TRBV9 | TGTGCCAGCAGCGCCACGACAGGGGGAACCTACGAGCAGTACTTC | CASSATTGGTYEQYF
- | TRBD2 | TRBJ2-5 | TRBV7-9 | TGTGCCAGCAGCTCGGAGAGGGGAGGGTGGGAGACCCAGTACTTC | CASSSERGGWETQYF
few | - | TRBJ2-3 | TRBV5-1 | TGCGCCAGCAGCGGAAACTCAGGGGCAGATACGCAGTATTTT | CASSGNSGADTQYF
many | - | TRBJ2-5 | TRBV29-1 | TGCAGCGTTTCCGGTGCGGAGACCCAGTACTTC | CSVSGAETQYF
- | - | TRBJ2-3 | TRBV6-1 | TGTGCCAGCAGTGAATGGGCAGGGGTTAGCACAGATACGCAGTATTTT | CASSEWAGVSTDTQYF
few | - | TRBJ1-4 | TRBV18 | TGTGCCAGCTCACAGGGGATAGTTGATGAAAAACTGTTTTTT | CASSQGIVDEKLFF
many | TRBD1 | TRBJ1-2 | TRBV4-1 | TGCGCCAGCAGCCCTCGGGACAGGTTTCTCTATGGCTACACCTTC | CASSPRDRFLYGYTF
- | TRBD1 | TRBJ2-7 | TRBV18 | TGTGCCAGCTCACCTAGGACAGGGGACGAGCAGTACTTC | CASSPRTGDEQYF
few | - | TRBJ1-2 | TRBV7-9 | TGTGCCAGCAGCTCCAGACAGGAGCCGCGGGGCTACACCTTC | CASSSRQEPRGYTF
few | - | TRBJ1-4 | TRBV27 | TGTGCCAGCAGTTTGAGGTATTCTGGGGAAAAACTGTTTTTT | CASSLRYSGEKLFF
- | TRBD1 | TRBJ1-2 | TRBV11-1 | TGTGCCAGCAGCTTAGCGCGGGACAGAAACCATGGCTACACCTTC | CASSLARDRNHGYTF
few | TRBD1 | TRBJ1-5 | TRBV10-3 | TGTGCCATCACCGACAGGGAGTTCCAGCCCCAGCATTTT | CAITDREFQPQHF
- | - | TRBJ1-5 | TRBV4-2 | TGTGCCAGCAGCCAAGATTTCCAGGTGCAGCCCCAGCATTTT | CASSQDFQVQPQHF
few | - | TRBJ2-1 | TRBV4-1 | TGCGCCAGCAGCGGGCGACAGGCCGACTCCTACAATGAGCAGTTCTTC | CASSGRQADSYNEQFF
few | - | TRBJ1-3 | TRBV7-7 | TGTGCCAGCAGCCCCTCGTCGGGGGGTGGTGGAAACACCATATATTTT | CASSPSSGGGGNTIYF
few | - | TRBJ2-7 | TRBV18 | TGTGCCAGCTCACCAGACCAGTCAGGAGGGGAGCAGTACTTC | CASSPDQSGGEQYF
few | TRBD1 | TRBJ1-4 | TRBV5-1 | TGCGCCAGCAGCTTAGGACAGGGTGCGGAAAAACTGTTTTTT | CASSLGQGAEKLFF
- | TRBD1 | TRBJ2-6 | TRBV7-7 | TGTGCCAGCAGTCAGGGGGCTGGGGCCAACGTCCTGACTTTC | CASSQGAGANVLTF
- | - | TRBJ1-3 | TRBV6-5 | TGTGCCAGCACCGAGGACAATACCTCTGGAAACACCATATATTTT | CASTEDNTSGNTIYF
- | TRBD1 | TRBJ1-1 | TRBV7-2 | TGTGCCAGCAGTACAGGGGTTCGGACTGAAGCTTTCTTT | CASSTGVRTEAFF
few | TRBD1 | TRBJ1-4 | TRBV27 | TGTGCCAGCAGTGGGACAGGGGTTAATGAAAAACTGTTTTTT | CASSGTGVNEKLFF